These T cell receptor beta chains were read from a single sample in a study of blood T cell repertoires in COVID-19. This table comes from immunoSEQ multiplex PCR, and its TCRdb copy is limited to in-frame clones, with some not included. The table includes approximately 330,000 clones, around 90% detected once. Sequenced sample: peripheral blood. The receptors stem from a woman in her thirties or forties with COVID-19, enrolled during active disease. CDR3s include the opening cysteine and the closing phenylalanine or tryptophan. Fields, in order: V gene, D gene, clone size, J gene, CDR3 DNA, CDR3 protein. The D gene is left open where the match is weak. The size of a clone is reported for some rows only, either as once, few or many, or as a class for expanded clones.

V gene: TRBV15; D gene: .; clone size: .; J gene: TRBJ1-3; CDR3 DNA: TGTGCCACCAGCAGAGATCGTGGGGTCCCGGGGGGCACCATATATTTT; CDR3 protein: CATSRDRGVPGGTIYF
V gene: TRBV6-5; D gene: .; clone size: .; J gene: TRBJ1-1; CDR3 DNA: TGTGCCAGCAGTTACGGGGGCTTTAGGAACACTGAAGCTTTCTTT; CDR3 protein: CASSYGGFRNTEAFF
V gene: TRBV7-2; D gene: .; clone size: .; J gene: TRBJ2-5; CDR3 DNA: TGTGCCAGCAGCTTAGATCCTAGCCGTGAGACCCAGTACTTC; CDR3 protein: CASSLDPSRETQYF
V gene: TRBV5-6; D gene: .; clone size: .; J gene: TRBJ1-1; CDR3 DNA: TGTGCCAGCAGCCCCGTGGGGGGTTTGACTGAAGCTTTCTTT; CDR3 protein: CASSPVGGLTEAFF
V gene: TRBV4-1; D gene: .; clone size: .; J gene: TRBJ2-7; CDR3 DNA: TGCGCCAGCAGCCAATCACCAGGGTGGGAGCAGTACTTC; CDR3 protein: CASSQSPGWEQYF
V gene: TRBV4-3; D gene: TRBD1; clone size: once; J gene: TRBJ1-2; CDR3 DNA: TGCGCCAGCAGCCAAGATCCCGGGACAGGGGAAAGAGGGAACTATGGCTACACCTTC; CDR3 protein: CASSQDPGTGERGNYGYTF
V gene: TRBV19; D gene: .; clone size: .; J gene: TRBJ2-7; CDR3 DNA: TGTGCCAGCGGAGCGAGCTCCTACGAGCAGTACTTC; CDR3 protein: CASGASSYEQYF
V gene: TRBV7-3; D gene: .; clone size: .; J gene: TRBJ2-3; CDR3 DNA: TGTGCCAGCAGCCCCTTTGCGGGGAGCACAGATACGCAGTATTTT; CDR3 protein: CASSPFAGSTDTQYF
V gene: TRBV7-3; D gene: TRBD1; clone size: .; J gene: TRBJ2-3; CDR3 DNA: TGTGCCAGCAGCTCGGGACAGTCCCTAGGGATCCATACGCAGTATTTT; CDR3 protein: CASSSGQSLGIHTQYF
V gene: TRBV7-3; D gene: TRBD1; clone size: .; J gene: TRBJ2-6; CDR3 DNA: TGTGCCAGCAGCCAGGGGGCAGGGGCCAACGTCCTGACTTTC; CDR3 protein: CASSQGAGANVLTF
V gene: TRBV5-1; D gene: TRBD1; clone size: .; J gene: TRBJ1-2; CDR3 DNA: TGCGCCAGCGGGAGGGGGACAGGAATCTATGGCTACACCTTC; CDR3 protein: CASGRGTGIYGYTF
V gene: TRBV30; D gene: .; clone size: .; J gene: TRBJ1-2; CDR3 DNA: TGTGCCTGGAGTGTAGGCGGCCCGGACTATGGCTACACCTTC; CDR3 protein: CAWSVGGPDYGYTF
V gene: TRBV5-1; D gene: .; clone size: .; J gene: TRBJ1-1; CDR3 DNA: TGCGCCAGCAGCTTAACAGGTGGGTCGAACACTGAAGCTTTCTTT; CDR3 protein: CASSLTGGSNTEAFF
V gene: TRBV12-5; D gene: .; clone size: .; J gene: TRBJ1-5; CDR3 DNA: TGTGCTAGTGGTCCCCAGCGGGATCAGCCCCAGCATTTT; CDR3 protein: CASGPQRDQPQHF
V gene: TRBV7-2; D gene: .; clone size: .; J gene: TRBJ1-3; CDR3 DNA: TGTGCCAGCAGCTTAATCGCGAGCTCTGGAAACACCATATATTTT; CDR3 protein: CASSLIASSGNTIYF
V gene: TRBV5-4; D gene: .; clone size: .; J gene: TRBJ1-2; CDR3 DNA: TGTGCCAGCAGCCCTCCAGACAGTAACTATGGCTACACCTTC; CDR3 protein: CASSPPDSNYGYTF
V gene: TRBV6-1; D gene: .; clone size: .; J gene: TRBJ1-1; CDR3 DNA: TGTGCCAGCAGTGAATGGATCGGGGAGGATACTGAAGCTTTCTTT; CDR3 protein: CASSEWIGEDTEAFF
V gene: TRBV9; D gene: .; clone size: .; J gene: TRBJ2-2; CDR3 DNA: TGTGCCAGCAGCGTAGGACATCGAAGGGAGCTGTTTTTT; CDR3 protein: CASSVGHRRELFF
V gene: TRBV6-5; D gene: TRBD1; clone size: .; J gene: TRBJ1-5; CDR3 DNA: TGTGCCAGCAGTCGACAGGGACCCTATCAGCCCCAGCATTTT; CDR3 protein: CASSRQGPYQPQHF
V gene: TRBV19; D gene: .; clone size: .; J gene: TRBJ2-2; CDR3 DNA: TGTGCCAGTAGTAGCAGGGGCGACACCGGGGAGCTGTTTTTT; CDR3 protein: CASSSRGDTGELFF
V gene: TRBV19; D gene: .; clone size: .; J gene: TRBJ2-7; CDR3 DNA: TGTGCCAGTAGTTTCTCACAGGGCTCGTACGAGCAGTACTTC; CDR3 protein: CASSFSQGSYEQYF
V gene: TRBV28; D gene: .; clone size: .; J gene: TRBJ1-1; CDR3 DNA: TGTGCCAGCACCGTCGCAGGGGTCACTGAAGCTTTCTTT; CDR3 protein: CASTVAGVTEAFF
V gene: TRBV28; D gene: TRBD2; clone size: .; J gene: TRBJ2-3; CDR3 DNA: TGTGCCAGCAGTACAAAAAAGACGGGACTAGCGGAGCCCCGTGTTACGCAGTATTTT; CDR3 protein: CASSTKKTGLAEPRVTQYF
V gene: TRBV28; D gene: TRBD1; clone size: .; J gene: TRBJ2-6; CDR3 DNA: TGTGCCAGCAGTCCGACAGGGGCTGGGGCCAACGTCCTGACTTTC; CDR3 protein: CASSPTGAGANVLTF
V gene: TRBV29-1; D gene: TRBD1; clone size: once; J gene: TRBJ1-1; CDR3 DNA: TGCAGCGTCGCTAAGGGACAGGGGGTTAACACTGAAGCTTTCTTT; CDR3 protein: CSVAKGQGVNTEAFF
V gene: TRBV7-2; D gene: .; clone size: few; J gene: TRBJ1-5; CDR3 DNA: TGTGCCAGCAGCGTAGACAGGTATAGCAATCAGCCCCAGCATTTT; CDR3 protein: CASSVDRYSNQPQHF
V gene: TRBV5-1; D gene: .; clone size: .; J gene: TRBJ2-7; CDR3 DNA: TGCGCCAGCAGCTGGACCCGGGACACCGCCTACGAGCAGTACTTC; CDR3 protein: CASSWTRDTAYEQYF
V gene: TRBV18; D gene: TRBD1; clone size: .; J gene: TRBJ2-2; CDR3 DNA: TGTGCCAGCTCACCTCCAGGGGGATTGACCGGGGAGCTGTTTTTT; CDR3 protein: CASSPPGGLTGELFF